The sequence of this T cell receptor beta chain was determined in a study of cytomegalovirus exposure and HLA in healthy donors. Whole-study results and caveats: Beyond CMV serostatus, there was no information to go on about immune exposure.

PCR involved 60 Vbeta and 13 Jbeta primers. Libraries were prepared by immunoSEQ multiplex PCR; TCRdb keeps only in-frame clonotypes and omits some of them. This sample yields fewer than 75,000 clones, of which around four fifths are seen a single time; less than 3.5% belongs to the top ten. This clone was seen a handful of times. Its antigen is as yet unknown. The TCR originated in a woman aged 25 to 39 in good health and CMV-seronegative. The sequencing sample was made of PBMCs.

The CDR3 DNA reads TGCGCCAGCAGCTCGCCGGGACTGAGTCACAATGAGCAGTTCTTC. It encodes CASSSPGLSHNEQFF. The chain recombines TRBV5-1 with TRBJ2-1; the D gene is possibly TRBD2 (6 bases). The V gene's germline CDR1 is SGHRS and CDR2 YFSETQ. V lost 3 bases, J lost 5 bases, and 15 bases lay in between. The CDR3 totals 15 residues.